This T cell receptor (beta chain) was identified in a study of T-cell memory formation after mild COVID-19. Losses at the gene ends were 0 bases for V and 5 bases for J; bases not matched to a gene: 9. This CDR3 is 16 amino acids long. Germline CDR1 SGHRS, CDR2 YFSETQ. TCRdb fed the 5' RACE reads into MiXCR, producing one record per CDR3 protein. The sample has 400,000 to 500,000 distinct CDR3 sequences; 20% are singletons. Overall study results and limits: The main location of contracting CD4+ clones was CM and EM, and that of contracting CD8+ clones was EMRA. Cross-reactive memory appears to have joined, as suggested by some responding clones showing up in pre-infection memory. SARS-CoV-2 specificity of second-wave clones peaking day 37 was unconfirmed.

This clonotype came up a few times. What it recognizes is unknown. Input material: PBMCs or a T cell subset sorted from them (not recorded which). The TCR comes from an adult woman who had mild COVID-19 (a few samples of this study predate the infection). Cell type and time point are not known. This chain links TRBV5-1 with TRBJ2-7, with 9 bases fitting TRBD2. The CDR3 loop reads CASSLGSSGSLDEQYF. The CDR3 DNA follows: TGCGCCAGCAGCTTGGGGAGTAGCGGGAGCTTGGACGAGCAGTACTTC.